The 7 T cell receptor beta chains reported below all come from one sample, sequenced in a study of control samples from healthy donors and cancer patients. The method was immunoSEQ multiplex PCR; TCRdb's version includes in-frame clones alone and lacks a portion of them. The sample carries more than 150,000 clones, 93% recorded once. Sequencing was carried out using blood. Receptors originate from a man aged 50-59 years in good health.

This clone occurred once. The J gene is TRBJ2-7, the V gene TRBV3-1 (or the pseudogene TRBV3-2); 7 nucleotides line up with TRBD2. This CDR3 has 14 residues. The J segment lost 0 bases and the V segment lost 6 bases, leaving 5 bases of the junction unmatched. CDR1 is LGHDT, CDR2 YNNKEL, per germline (reference sequence). CDR3 in amino acids: CASRESGASYEQYF. For the CDR3, the DNA is TGTGCCAGCAGGGAGAGCGGGGCCTCCTACGAGCAGTACTTC.

Regarding this clone: The junction differs from germline at one of its ends, possibly a read error. The V call is TRBV11-3, the J call TRBJ2-7; 7 bases fit TRBD2. Germline values: CDR1 SGHNT, CDR2 YENEEA. The CDR3 has 13 residues. Written as DNA, the CDR3 is TGTGCCAGCAGCTCCGAAAGCGGGATGGTCCCGACCTTC. It is translated as CASSSESGMVPTF.

The chain joins TRBV5-1 to TRBJ1-4; unclear D gene. Germline lookup yields CDR1 SGHRS and CDR2 YFSETQ. Trimming removed 0 bases at V and 0 bases at J, with 15 bases between. The CDR3 extends over 18 amino acids. CDR3 nucleotides: TGCGCCAGCAGCTTGGACCCTCAGTTCGCTACAACTAATGAAAAACTGTTTTTT. Protein product: CASSLDPQFATTNEKLFF.

CDR3 loop: CASSPGGGTYETQYF. The CDR3 nucleotides are TGTGCCAGCAGCCCCGGAGGCGGGACGTATGAGACCCAGTACTTC. The chain has TRBV7-3 and TRBJ2-5; tentatively, D is TRBD2 (6 bases). This CDR3 comprises 15 residues. The germline V gene encodes CDR1 SGHTA and CDR2 FQGTGA. The V and J ends lost 5 bases and 5 bases respectively, with 18 bases between them.

V and J are TRBV28 and TRBJ1-2; TRBD1 aligns across 9 bases. The germline V gene encodes CDR1 MDHEN and CDR2 SYDVKM. V lost 6 bases and J lost 4; bases outside the gene matches: 6. The CDR3 totals 14 residues. CDR3 in DNA: TGTGCCAGCAGCCGGGGACAGGGAACCTATGGCTACACCTTC. Residues: CASSRGQGTYGYTF.

The chain links TRBV19 to TRBJ2-6; the D gene is possibly TRBD1 (5 bases). This CDR3 is 15 amino acids long. CDR1 is LNHDA and CDR2 is SQIVND in the germline V gene (reference sequence). Trimming removed 5 bases from V and 0 bases from J, with 8 bases in between. CDR3 residues: CASSPGYSGANVLTF. CDR3 nucleotides: TGTGCCAGTAGTCCAGGGTACTCTGGGGCCAACGTCCTGACTTTC. The full variable domain, rest sourced from reference TRBV19 and TRBJ2-6, is DGGITQSPKYLFRKEGQNVTLSCEQNLNHDAMYWYRQDPGQGLRLIYYSQIVNDFQKGDIAEGYSVSREKKESFPLTVTSAQKNPTAFYLCASSPGYSGANVLTFGAGSRLTVL.

The CDR3 DNA is TGTGCCAGTAGTGGGACCCTCGGAGGGTATGGCTACACCTTC. As protein: CASSGTLGGYGYTF. The chain recombines TRBV19 with TRBJ1-2; tentatively, D is TRBD1 (5 bases). V was cut by 5 bases and J by 5 bases, with 15 bases left in between. Germline-derived CDR1 and CDR2 are LNHDA and SQIVND (reference sequence). The CDR3 has 14 residues.